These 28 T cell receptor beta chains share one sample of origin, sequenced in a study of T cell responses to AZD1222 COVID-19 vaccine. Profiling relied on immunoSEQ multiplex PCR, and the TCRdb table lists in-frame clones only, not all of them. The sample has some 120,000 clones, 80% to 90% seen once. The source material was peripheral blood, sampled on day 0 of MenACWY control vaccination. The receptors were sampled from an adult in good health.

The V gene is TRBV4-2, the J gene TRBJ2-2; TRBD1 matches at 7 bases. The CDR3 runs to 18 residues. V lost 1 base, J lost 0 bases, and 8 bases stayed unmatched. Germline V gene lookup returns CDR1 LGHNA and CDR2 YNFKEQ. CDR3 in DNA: TGTGCCAGCAGCCAAGTAACCAGGGGGACCGCGAACACCGGGGAGCTGTTTTTT. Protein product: CASSQVTRGTANTGELFF.

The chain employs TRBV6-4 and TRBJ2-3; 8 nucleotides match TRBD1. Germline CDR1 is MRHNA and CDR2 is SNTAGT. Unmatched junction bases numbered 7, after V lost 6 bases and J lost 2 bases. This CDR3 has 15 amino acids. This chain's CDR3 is CASSPGQGDTDTQYF. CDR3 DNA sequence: TGTGCCAGCAGCCCCGGACAGGGAGACACAGATACGCAGTATTTT.

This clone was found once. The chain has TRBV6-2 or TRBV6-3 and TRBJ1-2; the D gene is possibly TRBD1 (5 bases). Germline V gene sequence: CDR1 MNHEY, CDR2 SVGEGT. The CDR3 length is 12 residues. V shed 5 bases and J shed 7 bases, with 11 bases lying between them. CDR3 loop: CASSTGGIGYTF. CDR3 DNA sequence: TGTGCCAGCAGTACGGGGGGGATTGGCTACACCTTC.

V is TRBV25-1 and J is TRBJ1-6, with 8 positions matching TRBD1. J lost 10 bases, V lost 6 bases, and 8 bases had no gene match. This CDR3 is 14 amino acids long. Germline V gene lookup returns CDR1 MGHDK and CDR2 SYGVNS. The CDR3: CASREVQGGSPLHF. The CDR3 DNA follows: TGTGCCAGCAGGGAAGTACAGGGGGGATCACCCCTCCACTTT.

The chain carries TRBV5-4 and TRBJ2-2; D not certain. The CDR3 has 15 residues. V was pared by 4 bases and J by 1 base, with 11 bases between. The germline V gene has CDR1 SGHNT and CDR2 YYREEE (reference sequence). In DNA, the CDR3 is TGTGCCAGCAGCCCGCCGTGGGGGAACACCGGGGAGCTGTTTTTT. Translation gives CASSPPWGNTGELFF. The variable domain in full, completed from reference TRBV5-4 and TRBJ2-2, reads ETGVTQSPTHLIKTRGQQVTLRCSSQSGHNTVSWYQQALGQGPQFIFQYYREEENGRGNFPPRFSGLQFPNYSSELNVNALELDDSALYLCASSPPWGNTGELFFGEGSRLTVL.

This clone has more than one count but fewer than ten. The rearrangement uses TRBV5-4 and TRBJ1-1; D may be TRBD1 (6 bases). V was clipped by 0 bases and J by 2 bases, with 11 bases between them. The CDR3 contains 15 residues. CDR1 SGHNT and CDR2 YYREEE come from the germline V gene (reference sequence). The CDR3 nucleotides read TGTGCCAGCAGCTTGGCTCTGGACAGTAACACTGAAGCTTTCTTT. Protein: CASSLALDSNTEAFF.

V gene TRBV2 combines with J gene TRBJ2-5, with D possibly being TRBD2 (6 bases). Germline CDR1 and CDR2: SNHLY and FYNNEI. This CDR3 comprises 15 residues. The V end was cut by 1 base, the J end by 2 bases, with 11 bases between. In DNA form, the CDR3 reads TGTGCCAGCAGTGAAGTATGGGGACTTCAAGAGACCCAGTACTTC. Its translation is CASSEVWGLQETQYF. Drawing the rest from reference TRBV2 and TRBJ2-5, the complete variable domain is EPEVTQTPSHQVTQMGQEVILRCVPISNHLYFYWYRQILGQKVEFLVSFYNNEISEKSEIFDDQFSVERPDGSNFTLKIRSTKLEDSAMYFCASSEVWGLQETQYFGPGTRLLVL.

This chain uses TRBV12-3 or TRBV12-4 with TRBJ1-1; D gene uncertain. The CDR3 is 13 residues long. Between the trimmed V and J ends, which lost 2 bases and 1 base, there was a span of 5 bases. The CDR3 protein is CASSLLKNTEAFF. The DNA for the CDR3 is TGTGCCAGCAGTTTACTAAAGAACACTGAAGCTTTCTTT.

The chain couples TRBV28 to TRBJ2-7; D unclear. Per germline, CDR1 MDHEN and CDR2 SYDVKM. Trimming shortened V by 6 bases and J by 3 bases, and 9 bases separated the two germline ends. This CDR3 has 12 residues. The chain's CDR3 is CASSNKHYEQYF. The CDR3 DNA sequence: TGTGCCAGCAGCAATAAACACTACGAGCAGTACTTC. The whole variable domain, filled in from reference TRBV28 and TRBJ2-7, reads DVKVTQSSRYLVKRTGEKVFLECVQDMDHENMFWYRQDPGLGLRLIYFSYDVKMKEKGDIPEGYSVSREKKERFSLILESASTNQTSMYLCASSNKHYEQYFGPGTRLTVT.

The CDR3 nucleotides read TGTGCCAGCAGTTCTGGTTCCGGCACAGATACGCAGTATTTT. Residues: CASSSGSGTDTQYF. V usage is TRBV6-2 or TRBV6-3 and J usage is TRBJ2-3; no clear D. CDR1 is MNHEY, CDR2 SVGEGT, per germline. The CDR3 runs 14 residues. Trimming cost V 4 bases and J 1 base, with 9 bases left between them.

The CDR3 protein is CASSLGLGSGANVLTF. CDR3 coding DNA: TGCGCCAGCAGCTTAGGTTTAGGGTCTGGGGCCAACGTCCTGACTTTC. The chain combines TRBV5-1 with TRBJ2-6; D unclear. This CDR3 has 16 residues. The germline V gene has CDR1 SGHRS and CDR2 YFSETQ. With 2 bases removed from V and 1 base from J, the gap between germline ends came to 10 bases.

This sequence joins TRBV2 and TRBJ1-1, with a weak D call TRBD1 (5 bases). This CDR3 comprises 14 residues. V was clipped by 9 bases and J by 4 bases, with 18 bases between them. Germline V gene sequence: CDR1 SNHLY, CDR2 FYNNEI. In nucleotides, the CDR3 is TGTGCCAGTAAGGGGCAGGGCGGTGGCACTGAAGCTTTCTTT. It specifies CASKGQGGGTEAFF.

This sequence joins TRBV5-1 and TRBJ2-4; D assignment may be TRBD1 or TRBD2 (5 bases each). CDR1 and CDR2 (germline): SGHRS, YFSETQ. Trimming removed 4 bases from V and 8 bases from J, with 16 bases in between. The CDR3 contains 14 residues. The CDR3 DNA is TGCGCCAGCAGCCCGTACCGGGACCGTGACATTCAGTACTTC. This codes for CASSPYRDRDIQYF.

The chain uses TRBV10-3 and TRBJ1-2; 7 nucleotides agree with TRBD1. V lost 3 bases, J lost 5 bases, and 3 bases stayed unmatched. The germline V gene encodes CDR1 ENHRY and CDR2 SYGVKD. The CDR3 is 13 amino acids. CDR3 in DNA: TGTGCCATCAGTGAAGACAGGGAGTATGGCTACACCTTC. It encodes CAISEDREYGYTF.

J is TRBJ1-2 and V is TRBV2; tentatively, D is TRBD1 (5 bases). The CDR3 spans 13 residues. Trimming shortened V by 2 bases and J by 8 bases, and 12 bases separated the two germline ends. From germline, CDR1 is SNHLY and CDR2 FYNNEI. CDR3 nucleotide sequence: TGTGCCAGCAGTGAAAAAGGGGAACGCGGCTACACCTTC. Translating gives CASSEKGERGYTF.

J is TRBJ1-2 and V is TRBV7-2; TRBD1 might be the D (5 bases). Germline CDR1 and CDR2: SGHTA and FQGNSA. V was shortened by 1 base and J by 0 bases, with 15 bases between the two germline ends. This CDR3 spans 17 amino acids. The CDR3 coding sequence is TGTGCCAGCAGCTTAGTTGGCCCTAGGGGAGCTAACTATGGCTACACCTTC. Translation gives CASSLVGPRGANYGYTF.

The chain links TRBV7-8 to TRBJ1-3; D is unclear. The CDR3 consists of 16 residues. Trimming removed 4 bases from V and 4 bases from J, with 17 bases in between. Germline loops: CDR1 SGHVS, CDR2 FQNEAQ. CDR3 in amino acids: CASSSDAGPLGNTIYF. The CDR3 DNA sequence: TGTGCCAGCAGCTCAGACGCCGGCCCATTGGGAAACACCATATATTTT.

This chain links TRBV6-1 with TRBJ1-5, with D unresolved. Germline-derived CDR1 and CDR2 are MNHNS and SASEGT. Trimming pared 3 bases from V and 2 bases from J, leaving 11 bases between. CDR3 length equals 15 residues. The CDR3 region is CASSEGRLGNQPQHF. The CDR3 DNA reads TGTGCCAGCAGTGAGGGCCGATTGGGCAATCAGCCCCAGCATTTT.

Here the CDR3 DNA reads TGTGCCAGCAGCACCCGACAGGGGGTCAACTATGGCTACACCTTC. This sequence encodes CASSTRQGVNYGYTF. The chain has TRBV9 and TRBJ1-2; 9 positions match TRBD1. The junction had 6 bases not matched to a gene; V was cut back by 4 bases and J by 2 bases. Germline lookup yields CDR1 SGDLS and CDR2 YYNGEE. CDR3 length: 15 amino acids.

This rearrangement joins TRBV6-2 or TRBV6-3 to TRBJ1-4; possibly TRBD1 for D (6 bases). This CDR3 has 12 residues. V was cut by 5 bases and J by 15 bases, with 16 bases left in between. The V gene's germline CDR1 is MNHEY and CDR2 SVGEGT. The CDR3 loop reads CASSPLRGNLFF. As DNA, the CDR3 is TGTGCCAGCAGTCCCCTGAGGGGGAATTTGTTTTTT.

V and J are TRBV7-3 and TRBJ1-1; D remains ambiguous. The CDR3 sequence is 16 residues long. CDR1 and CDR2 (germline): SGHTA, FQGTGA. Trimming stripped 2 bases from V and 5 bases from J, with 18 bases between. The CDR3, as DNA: TGTGCCAGCAGCTTAGTTGCCTCGGGAGTGGGAACTGAAGCTTTCTTT. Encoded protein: CASSLVASGVGTEAFF. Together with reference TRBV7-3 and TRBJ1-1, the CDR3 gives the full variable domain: GAGVSQTPSNKVTEKGKYVELRCDPISGHTALYWYRQSLGQGPEFLIYFQGTGAADDSGLPNDRFFAVRPEGSVSTLKIQRTERGDSAVYLCASSLVASGVGTEAFFGQGTRLTVV.

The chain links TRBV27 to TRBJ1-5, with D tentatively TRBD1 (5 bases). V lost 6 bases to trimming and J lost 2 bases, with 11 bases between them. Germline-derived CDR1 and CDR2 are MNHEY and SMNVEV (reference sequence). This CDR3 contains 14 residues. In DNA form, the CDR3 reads TGTGCCAGCAGGGCAGGGTATGGCAATCAGCCCCAGCATTTT. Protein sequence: CASRAGYGNQPQHF.

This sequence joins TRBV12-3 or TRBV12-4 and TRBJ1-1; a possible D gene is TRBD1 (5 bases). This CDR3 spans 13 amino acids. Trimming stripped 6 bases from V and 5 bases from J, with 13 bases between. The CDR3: CASRFGGGTEAFF. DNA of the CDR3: TGTGCCAGCAGGTTTGGCGGGGGAACTGAAGCTTTCTTT.

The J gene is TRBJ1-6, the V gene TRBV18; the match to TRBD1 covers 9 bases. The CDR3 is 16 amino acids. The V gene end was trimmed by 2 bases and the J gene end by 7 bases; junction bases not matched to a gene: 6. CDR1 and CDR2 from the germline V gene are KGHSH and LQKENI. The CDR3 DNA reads TGTGCCAGCTCACCAAGGGACAGGGTAGGGAATTCACCCCTCCACTTT. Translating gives CASSPRDRVGNSPLHF.

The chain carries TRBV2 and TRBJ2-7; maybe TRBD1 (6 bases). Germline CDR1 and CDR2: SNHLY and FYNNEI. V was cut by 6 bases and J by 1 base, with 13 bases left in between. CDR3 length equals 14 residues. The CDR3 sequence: CASRRGQTSYEQYF. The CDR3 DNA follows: TGTGCCAGCAGGCGAGGACAGACATCCTACGAGCAGTACTTC.

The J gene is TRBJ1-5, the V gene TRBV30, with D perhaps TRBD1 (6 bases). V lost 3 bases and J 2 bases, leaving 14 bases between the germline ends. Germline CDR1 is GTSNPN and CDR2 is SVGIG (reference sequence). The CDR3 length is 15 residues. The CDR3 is CAWSEGGGGNQPQHF. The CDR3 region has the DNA TGTGCCTGGAGCGAGGGGGGTGGCGGCAATCAGCCCCAGCATTTT.

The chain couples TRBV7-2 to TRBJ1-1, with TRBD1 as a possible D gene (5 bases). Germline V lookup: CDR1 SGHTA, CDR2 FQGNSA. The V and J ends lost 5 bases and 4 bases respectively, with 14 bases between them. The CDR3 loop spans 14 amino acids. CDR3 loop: CASSPGFGSTEAFF. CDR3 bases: TGTGCCAGCAGCCCAGGGTTTGGGAGCACTGAAGCTTTCTTT.

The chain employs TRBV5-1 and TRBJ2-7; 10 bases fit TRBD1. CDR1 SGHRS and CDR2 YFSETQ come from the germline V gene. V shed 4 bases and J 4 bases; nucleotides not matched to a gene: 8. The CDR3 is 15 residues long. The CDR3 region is CASSQGTGDGYEQYF. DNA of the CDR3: TGCGCCAGCAGCCAAGGGACAGGGGACGGGTACGAGCAGTACTTC.